The 14 T cell receptor beta chains listed next were all sequenced from one sample in a study of long-term antiretroviral therapy in people with HIV. The libraries were made with immunoSEQ v3.0 at survey level. TCRdb's table, derived via immunoSEQ multiplex PCR, lists solely in-frame clones and lacks some. This sample has tens of thousands of clones, with approximately 89% found just once. Sequenced material: unsorted PBMCs, taken 0.1 years before starting antiretroviral therapy. The receptors come from a woman aged 50 to 65 with HIV.

The CDR3 DNA sequence: TGTGCCAGCAAATCCCAGGGGAGCAATCAGCCCCAGCATTTT. As protein: CASKSQGSNQPQHF. The V and J genes are TRBV2 and TRBJ1-5; perhaps TRBD1 as D (6 bases). The germline CDR1 and CDR2 sequences are SNHLY and FYNNEI. The CDR3 consists of 14 residues. V lost 7 bases, J lost 1 base, and 11 bases lay in between.

This clone has more than one count but fewer than ten. V is TRBV25-1 and J is TRBJ2-7, with D unclear. The CDR3 extends over 12 amino acids. Germline CDR1 and CDR2: MGHDK and SYGVNS. The V end was cut by 3 bases, the J end by 4 bases, with 7 bases between. The chain's CDR3 is CASSDFGYEQYF. In DNA form, the CDR3 reads TGTGCCAGCAGTGACTTTGGGTACGAGCAGTACTTC.

The chain joins TRBV6-7 to TRBJ1-5; 9 nucleotides align to TRBD1. TRBV6-7 is designated an ORF whose function remains uncertain. Trimming removed 5 bases from V and 6 bases from J; junction bases left unmatched: 5. CDR3 length equals 14 residues. DNA for the CDR3: TGTGCCAGCAGTACGGGACAGGGAGGTCAGCCCCAGCATTTT. Residues: CASSTGQGGQPQHF.

The V and J genes are TRBV30 and TRBJ2-7; no reliable D call. CDR1 and CDR2 (germline): GTSNPN, SVGIG (reference sequence). Trimming took 1 base from V and 3 from J, leaving 13 bases between them. The CDR3 consists of 14 residues. DNA for the CDR3: TGTGCCTGGAGTGGGCAGCCTGAGGTCTACGAGCAGTACTTC. It specifies CAWSGQPEVYEQYF.

This clone has just one count. The V call is TRBV19, the J call TRBJ1-1; TRBD1 matches at 11 bases. Germline lookup yields CDR1 LNHDA and CDR2 SQIVND (reference sequence). Trimming took 6 bases from V and 7 from J; bases not matched to a gene: 4. The CDR3 has 13 amino acids. DNA of the CDR3: TGTGCCAGTAGCGTGGGGACAGGGGGTGAAGCTTTCTTT. Translating it yields CASSVGTGGEAFF.

The chain combines TRBV4-2 with TRBJ2-5; TRBD2 might be the D (7 bases). The germline CDR1 and CDR2 sequences are LGHNA and YNFKEQ. The CDR3 is made up of 16 amino acids. V was clipped by 5 bases and J by 5 bases, with 21 bases between them. CDR3 amino acids: CASSIRWGGTPETQYF. DNA for the CDR3: TGTGCCAGCAGCATTCGTTGGGGGGGCACCCCGGAGACCCAGTACTTC.

V and J are TRBV4-3 and TRBJ2-5; D unclear. The CDR3 loop spans 13 amino acids. The V gene's germline CDR1 is LGHNA and CDR2 YSLEER. V gave up 1 base and J gave up 3 bases, with 6 bases separating them. CDR3 protein: CASSQGLKETQYF. The CDR3 DNA is TGCGCCAGCAGCCAAGGACTTAAAGAGACCCAGTACTTC.

This clone was seen once. V is TRBV2 and J is TRBJ2-5; 9 nucleotides align to TRBD2. This CDR3 comprises 13 residues. CDR1 and CDR2 from the germline V gene are SNHLY and FYNNEI. V lost 4 bases, J lost 4 bases, and 1 base stayed unmatched. The CDR3 DNA reads as TGTGCCAGCAGTGGACTAGCGGTAGAGACCCAGTACTTC. Its protein is CASSGLAVETQYF.

This chain uses TRBV7-2 with TRBJ2-1; D might be TRBD1 or TRBD2, each matching 5 bases. This CDR3 has 15 amino acids. V shed 6 bases and J shed 3 bases, with 15 bases lying between them. Germline CDR1 SGHTA, CDR2 FQGNSA. CDR3 residues: CASSPGAFDYNEQFF. The CDR3 nucleotides are TGTGCCAGCAGTCCCGGGGCATTTGACTACAATGAGCAGTTCTTC.

The rearrangement joins TRBV10-3 to TRBJ2-3; D could derive from TRBD1 or TRBD2 (5 bases each). CDR3 size: 14 residues. Trimming removed 5 bases at V and 4 bases at J, with 13 bases between. Germline V CDR1 and CDR2: ENHRY, SYGVKD. The CDR3 nucleotides read TGTGCCATCAGTTGGGGGTCGTCCGCAGATACGCAGTATTTT. Translation: CAISWGSSADTQYF.

The V call is TRBV7-2, the J call TRBJ2-1; D not certain. Germline CDR1 SGHTA, CDR2 FQGNSA. The CDR3 totals 13 residues. V was shortened by 1 base and J by 5 bases, with 6 bases between the two germline ends. The CDR3: CASSLDRNNEQFF. In DNA, the CDR3 is TGTGCCAGCAGCTTAGATAGAAACAATGAGCAGTTCTTC.

V is TRBV7-6 and J is TRBJ1-5; 7 bases are shared with TRBD1. Germline V CDR1 and CDR2: SGHVS, FNYEAQ. J gave up 4 bases and V 5 bases, and 5 bases lay outside the gene matches. The CDR3 sequence is 14 residues long. CDR3 DNA sequence: TGTGCCAGCAGCACAGGGACAGTAAATCAGCCCCAGCATTTT. Encoded protein: CASSTGTVNQPQHF.

V gene TRBV6-5 combines with J gene TRBJ2-1; a weak D match, TRBD1 (6 bases). V lost 3 bases, J lost 9 bases, and 15 bases lay in between. The CDR3 contains 14 residues. Germline CDR1 is MNHEY and CDR2 is SVGAGI. In DNA form, the CDR3 reads TGTGCCAGCAGTTATAGCACAGGGTTCGGTGAGCAGTTCTTC. Translated, it gives CASSYSTGFGEQFF.

This chain joins TRBV27 and TRBJ2-1; the D gene is possibly TRBD2 (6 bases). The CDR3 runs 16 residues. With 2 bases removed from V and 4 bases from J, the gap between germline ends came to 15 bases. Germline V CDR1 and CDR2: MNHEY, SMNVEV (reference sequence). The CDR3 bases are TGTGCCAGCAGTTTAGGTTTTAGCGGAGCTTACAATGAGCAGTTCTTC. Its protein product is CASSLGFSGAYNEQFF.